This T cell receptor beta chain was documented in a study of blood T cell dynamics during melanoma immunotherapy. Study background: Metastatic melanoma patients received first-line pembrolizumab or nivolumab plus ipilimumab.

Time point indicated: week 3, after first cycle of checkpoint inhibitor. This table comes from immunoSEQ multiplex PCR, and its TCRdb copy is limited to in-frame clones, with some not included. Here the sample spans roughly 15,000 clones, 75% to 90% being singletons. Trimming at V came to 4 bases and at J to 5 bases, leaving 8 bases not matched to a gene. Germline V gives CDR1 SGHVS, CDR2 FNYEAQ. There are 17 residues in the CDR3. The sequencing used blood, collected from a patient treated with checkpoint blockade. The clonotype originates from a human donor with melanoma. The V and J genes are TRBV7-6 and TRBJ2-1, with 13 nucleotides matching TRBD2. DNA for the CDR3: TGTGCCAGCAGCTCCCGGACTAGCGGGAGTGTCGACAATGAGCAGTTCTTC. It codes for CASSSRTSGSVDNEQFF.